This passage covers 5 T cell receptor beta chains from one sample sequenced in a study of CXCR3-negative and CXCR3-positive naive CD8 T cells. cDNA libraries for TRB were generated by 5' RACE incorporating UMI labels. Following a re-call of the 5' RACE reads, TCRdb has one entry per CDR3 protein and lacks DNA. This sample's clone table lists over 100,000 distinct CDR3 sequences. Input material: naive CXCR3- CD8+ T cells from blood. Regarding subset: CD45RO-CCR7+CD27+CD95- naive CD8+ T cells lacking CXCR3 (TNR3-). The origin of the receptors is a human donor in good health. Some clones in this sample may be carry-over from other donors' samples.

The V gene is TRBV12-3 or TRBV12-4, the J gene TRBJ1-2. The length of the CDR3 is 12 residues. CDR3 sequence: CASSVRSDGYTF.

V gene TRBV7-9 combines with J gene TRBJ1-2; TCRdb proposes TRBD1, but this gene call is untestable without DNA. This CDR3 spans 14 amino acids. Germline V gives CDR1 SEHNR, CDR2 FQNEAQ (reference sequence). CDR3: CASSFSGQLYGYTF.

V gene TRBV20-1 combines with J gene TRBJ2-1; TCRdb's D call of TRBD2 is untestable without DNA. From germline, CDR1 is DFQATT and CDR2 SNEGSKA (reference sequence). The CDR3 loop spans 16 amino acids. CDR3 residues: CSARVLAIGSYNEQFF.

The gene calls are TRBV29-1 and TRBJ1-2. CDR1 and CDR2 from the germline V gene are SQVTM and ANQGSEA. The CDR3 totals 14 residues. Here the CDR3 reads CSVEIGPPGYGYTF. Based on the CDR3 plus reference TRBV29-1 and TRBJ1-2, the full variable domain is SAVISQKPSRDICQRGTSLTIQCQVDSQVTMMFWYRQQPGQSLTLIATANQGSEATYESGFVIDKFPISRPNLTFSTLTVSNMSPEDSSIYLCSVEIGPPGYGYTFGSGTRLTVV.

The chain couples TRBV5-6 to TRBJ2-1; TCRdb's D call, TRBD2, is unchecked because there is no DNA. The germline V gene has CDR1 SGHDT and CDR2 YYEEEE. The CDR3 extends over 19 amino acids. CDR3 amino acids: CASSLKSAGGIHSYNEQFF.